The 3 T cell receptor beta chains below all came from one sample that was sequenced in a study of CD8 T cells in Susac syndrome. Roughly 0.45 to 1 ug RNA was reverse transcribed with random hexamers. One entry per CDR3 protein results from TCRdb running MiXCR on the immunoSEQ multiplex PCR reads. The repertoire includes some 150,000 distinct CDR3 sequences, 85% to 95% of them detected once, and around 0.21% sits in the top ten. Sequenced: CD8+ T cells from PBMCs. All receptors derive from a human donor with multiple sclerosis.

The rearrangement joins TRBV19 to TRBJ2-1, with D maybe TRBD2 (6 bases). The length of the CDR3 is 14 residues. The V end was cut by 6 bases, the J end by 6 bases, with 15 bases between. The V gene's germline CDR1 is LNHDA and CDR2 SQIVND (reference sequence). The CDR3 DNA follows: TGTGCCAGTAGCGCGGGGCTAGCAGGCAATGAGCAGTTCTTC. Translation gives CASSAGLAGNEQFF.

CDR3 coding DNA: TGTGCCAGCACGGCGGGCCTAATGGGGGACACTGAAGCTTTCTTT. Translated, it gives CASTAGLMGDTEAFF. The chain uses TRBV9 and TRBJ1-1; tentative D call: TRBD1 (5 bases). In germline, CDR1 is SGDLS, CDR2 YYNGEE. Deletions cut 6 bases from V and 3 bases from J, with 18 bases between. This CDR3 is 15 amino acids long.

V and J are TRBV12-3 or TRBV12-4 and TRBJ1-5; D not resolved. V gave up 7 bases and J gave up 4 bases, with 17 bases separating them. The CDR3 has 15 residues. The CDR3 DNA is TGTGCCAGCAATCACACAGAAGCCCTAAATCAGCCCCAGCATTTT. This encodes CASNHTEALNQPQHF.